This TCR beta chain was captured by sequencing in a study of blood T cells in healthy people across ages. With a J-beta primer mix and a sample-barcoded 5' primer, a second PCR ran 7 to 11 cycles. One entry per CDR3 protein, called by TCRdb with MiXCR from the 5' RACE reads. The sample contains more than 900,000 distinct CDR3 sequences, under 30% of which appear only once. From germline, CDR1 is MNHNS and CDR2 SASEGT. This CDR3 is 12 amino acids long. Trimming took 2 bases from V and 7 from J, leaving 6 bases between them. The sample was also linked to a second study, of T cells of mothers and their children. From that report: The people who donated were a few healthy Caucasian mothers and their six children. Maternal samples each gave over 8 million TCR beta CDR3 reads, and child samples several million each.

The receptor's source is a girl aged 2 to 9 in good health. The chain has TRBV6-1 and TRBJ2-4; unclear D gene. Sequencing used blood. In DNA form, the CDR3 reads TGTGCCAGCAGTGAATTCGGGAACATTCAGTACTTC. Translation: CASSEFGNIQYF.